Following are 14 T cell receptor beta chains from one sample sequenced in a study of cytomegalovirus exposure and HLA in healthy donors. The PCR employed 60 Vbeta primers together with 13 Jbeta primers. Clones were read by immunoSEQ multiplex PCR, and TCRdb kept only the in-frame ones, dropping some. This repertoire shows some 110,000 clones, nearly 75% found once; its top ten account for around 5%. What was sequenced was PBMCs. Receptors originate from a man aged 25-40 years in good health and CMV-seropositive.

Comments on this clone: The limits of the CDR3 on the DNA are not certain, so only TCRdb's listed CDR3 is given. This chain links TRBV7-2 with TRBJ1-1; the table gives TRBD1 as D, unverified against the DNA. In germline, CDR1 is SGHTA, CDR2 FQGNSA. The CDR3 comprises 14 residues, both ends counted. CDR3 sequence: CASGFSLDTTEAFF.

The V call is TRBV19, the J call TRBJ1-2, with a weak D call TRBD1 (6 bases). Germline CDR1 is LNHDA and CDR2 is SQIVND (reference sequence). V was trimmed by 3 bases and J by 6 bases, leaving 20 bases between them. The CDR3 is made up of 16 amino acids. The CDR3 coding sequence is TGTGCCAGTAGTATCCCCAGAATAACAGGGTTCGATGGCTACACCTTC. It specifies CASSIPRITGFDGYTF.

The CDR3 reads CSVEDGGYEQYF. DNA for the CDR3: TGCAGCGTTGAGGACGGAGGCTACGAGCAGTACTTC. The chain combines TRBV29-1 with TRBJ2-7, with a weak D call TRBD2 (5 bases). CDR1 and CDR2 from the germline V gene are SQVTM and ANQGSEA. Trimming stripped 3 bases from V and 3 bases from J, with 9 bases between. There are 12 residues in the CDR3.

The chain recombines TRBV29-1 with TRBJ2-7; a weak D match, TRBD2 (5 bases). In germline, CDR1 is SQVTM, CDR2 ANQGSEA. V lost 7 bases and J lost 2, with 18 bases in between. The CDR3 has 14 residues. The CDR3 nucleotides read TGCAGCGCCGTCACAGTATCGGGGACCTACGAGCAGTACTTC. Residues: CSAVTVSGTYEQYF.

The chain is built from TRBV27 and TRBJ2-7; D gene unclear. This CDR3 is 12 amino acids long. Per germline, CDR1 MNHEY and CDR2 SMNVEV (reference sequence). The V gene lost 4 bases and the J gene lost 6 bases, with 10 bases spanning the gap. The CDR3 spells CASSSGLGEQYF. The CDR3 DNA reads TGTGCCAGCAGTTCGGGTCTCGGCGAGCAGTACTTC.

This clone was recorded once. CDR3 sequence: CAWSGGGIGTTQYF. For the CDR3, the DNA is TGTGCCTGGAGTGGCGGGGGGATTGGAACGACCCAGTACTTC. This sequence joins TRBV30 and TRBJ2-5; 8 positions match TRBD2. Germline values: CDR1 GTSNPN, CDR2 SVGIG (reference sequence). V shed 1 base, J shed 7 bases, and the junction held 8 bases outside the gene matches. CDR3 size: 14 residues.

This chain joins TRBV4-2 and TRBJ1-5, with 7 bases that match TRBD1. This CDR3 comprises 17 residues. J gave up 4 bases and V 1 base, and 10 bases lay outside the gene matches. CDR1 is LGHNA and CDR2 is YNFKEQ in the germline V gene. The CDR3 spells CASSQGLGGGENQPQHF. The CDR3 DNA reads TGTGCCAGCAGCCAAGGCCTCGGAGGGGGCGAAAATCAGCCCCAGCATTTT.

This clone has only one observation. This chain links TRBV4-1 with TRBJ1-1; 9 bases agree with TRBD1. Germline-derived CDR1 and CDR2 are MGHRA and YSYEKL. The CDR3 has 15 residues. After removal of 1 base from V and 7 bases from J, the junction contained 7 bases not matched to a gene. CDR3 nucleotides: TGCGCCAGCAGCCAAGCCCGGGACAGGGCCTATGAAGCTTTCTTT. This codes for CASSQARDRAYEAFF.

The V call is TRBV2, the J call TRBJ1-1, with a possible D match to TRBD1 (6 bases). V was shortened by 6 bases and J by 2 bases, with 13 bases between the two germline ends. The CDR3 contains 14 residues. Germline assignment: CDR1 SNHLY and CDR2 FYNNEI. The chain's CDR3 is CASSGRGFNTEAFF. As DNA, the CDR3 is TGTGCCAGCAGCGGGAGGGGGTTCAACACTGAAGCTTTCTTT.

This clone was found a few times. V is TRBV6-5 and J is TRBJ1-1; possible D gene TRBD1, 6 bases. V was pared by 2 bases and J by 5 bases, with 9 bases between. CDR3 length equals 13 residues. CDR1 and CDR2 from the germline V gene are MNHEY and SVGAGI. The CDR3 loop reads CASSYTGMTEAFF. The CDR3 DNA follows: TGTGCCAGCAGTTACACAGGGATGACTGAAGCTTTCTTT.

This clone has only a few counts. The genes are TRBV4-1 and TRBJ2-2, with 7 nucleotides matching TRBD2. Germline CDR1 and CDR2: MGHRA and YSYEKL. Losses at the gene ends were 3 bases for V and 4 bases for J; bases not matched to a gene: 8. The CDR3 is 16 amino acids. The CDR3, as DNA: TGCGCCAGCAGCCACGAGCGGGGAGGCGGCACCGGGGAGCTGTTTTTT. It encodes CASSHERGGGTGELFF.

This clone was counted once. V gene TRBV10-2 combines with J gene TRBJ2-3, with a weak D call TRBD1 (6 bases). V was pared by 3 bases and J by 2 bases, with 12 bases between. The germline V gene encodes CDR1 WSHSY and CDR2 SAAADI. This CDR3 has 15 amino acids. CDR3 sequence reads: CASSEQGQVTDTQYF. CDR3 nucleotides: TGCGCCAGCAGTGAACAGGGCCAGGTCACAGATACGCAGTATTTT.

About this clone: One end of the junction is discordant with germline, which a read error may explain. The rearrangement joins TRBV7-9 to TRBJ2-5, with 7 bases identical to TRBD2. The CDR3 covers 12 residues. Germline V gives CDR1 SEHNR, CDR2 FQNEAQ (reference sequence). The CDR3 DNA is TGTTCCAGCGGGACTCTTCAAGAGACCCAGTACTTC. This translates into CSSGTLQETQYF.

V gene TRBV13 combines with J gene TRBJ2-7; D gene ambiguous. CDR1 is PRHDT, CDR2 FYEKMQ, per germline (reference sequence). This CDR3 region has 11 residues. The V gene lost 0 bases and the J gene lost 9 bases, with 6 bases spanning the gap. CDR3 region: CASSLGSVQYF. The CDR3 region has the DNA TGTGCCAGCAGCTTAGGGAGCGTGCAGTACTTC.